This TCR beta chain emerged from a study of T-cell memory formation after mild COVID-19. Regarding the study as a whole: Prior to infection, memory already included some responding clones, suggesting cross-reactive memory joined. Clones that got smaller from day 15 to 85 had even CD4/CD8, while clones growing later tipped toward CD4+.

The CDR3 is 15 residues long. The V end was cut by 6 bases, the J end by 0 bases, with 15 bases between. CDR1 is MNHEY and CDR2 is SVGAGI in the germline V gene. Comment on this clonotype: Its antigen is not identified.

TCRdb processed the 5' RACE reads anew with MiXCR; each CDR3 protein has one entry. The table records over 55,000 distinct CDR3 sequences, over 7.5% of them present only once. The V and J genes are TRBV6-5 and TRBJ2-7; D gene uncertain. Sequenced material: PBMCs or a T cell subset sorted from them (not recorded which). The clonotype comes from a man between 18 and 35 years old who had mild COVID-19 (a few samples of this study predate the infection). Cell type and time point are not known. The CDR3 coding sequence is TGTGCCAGCAGCCGAGTGAATCTTGGCTCCTACGAGCAGTACTTC. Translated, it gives CASSRVNLGSYEQYF.